These T cell receptor beta chains were read from a single sample in a study of T cells in localized non-small cell lung cancer. TCRdb keeps only in-frame clones here, not all; method: immunoSEQ multiplex PCR. The sample contains several thousand clones, 20% to 25% of which appear only once. The material was lung tumor tissue, obtained before any cancer treatment. These receptors were taken from a man between 40 and 70 years old with stage III squamous cell lung carcinoma. The CDR3 runs from the conserved cysteine through the conserved F or W. Each record gives: V gene, clone size, J gene, D gene, CDR3 length, CDR3 protein, CDR3 DNA. D genes are given only for firm matches. Size is stated for part of the rows, as once, few or many counts, or as a class when the clone is expanded.

v_call: TRBV9
clone_size: few
j_call: TRBJ2-1
d_call: TRBD2
cdr3_length: 16
cdr3_aa: CASSLEAGAWVNEQFF
cdr3_nt: TGTGCCAGCAGCCTCGAAGCGGGAGCATGGGTAAATGAGCAGTTCTTC

v_call: TRBV28
clone_size: few
j_call: TRBJ2-3
d_call: TRBD1
cdr3_length: 14
cdr3_aa: CASSSGGSTDTQYF
cdr3_nt: TGTGCCAGCAGTTCAGGGGGTAGCACAGATACGCAGTATTTT

v_call: TRBV11-3
clone_size: few
j_call: TRBJ1-1
d_call: .
cdr3_length: 14
cdr3_aa: CASSGGVMNTEAFF
cdr3_nt: TGTGCCAGCAGCGGAGGGGTAATGAACACTGAAGCTTTCTTT

v_call: TRBV11-3
clone_size: few
j_call: TRBJ1-2
d_call: TRBD1
cdr3_length: 14
cdr3_aa: CASSLEGTVYGYTF
cdr3_nt: TGTGCCAGCAGCTTGGAGGGGACAGTATATGGCTACACCTTC

v_call: TRBV6-8
clone_size: .
j_call: TRBJ1-1
d_call: TRBD1
cdr3_length: 16
cdr3_aa: CASSYVRGRWNTEAFF
cdr3_nt: TGTGCCAGCAGTTACGTCAGGGGGAGGTGGAATACTGAAGCTTTCTTT

v_call: TRBV5-1
clone_size: .
j_call: TRBJ1-1
d_call: .
cdr3_length: 15
cdr3_aa: CASSFGFPMNTEAFF
cdr3_nt: TGCGCCAGCAGCTTTGGCTTCCCAATGAACACTGAAGCTTTCTTT

v_call: TRBV18
clone_size: .
j_call: TRBJ2-7
d_call: .
cdr3_length: 15
cdr3_aa: CASSPPAAPSYEQYF
cdr3_nt: TGTGCCAGCTCACCACCGGCGGCCCCATCCTACGAGCAGTACTTC

v_call: TRBV14
clone_size: .
j_call: TRBJ2-7
d_call: .
cdr3_length: 12
cdr3_aa: CASSRSSYEQYF
cdr3_nt: TGTGCCAGCAGCCGTAGCTCCTACGAGCAGTACTTC

v_call: TRBV7-1
clone_size: .
j_call: TRBJ2-1
d_call: TRBD2
cdr3_length: 17
cdr3_aa: CASRPTKLAGGHNEQFF
cdr3_nt: TGTGCCAGCAGGCCCACAAAACTAGCGGGGGGCCACAATGAGCAGTTCTTC

v_call: TRBV11-3
clone_size: .
j_call: TRBJ1-2
d_call: .
cdr3_length: 14
cdr3_aa: CASSSGVASYGYTF
cdr3_nt: TGTGCCAGCAGCTCAGGGGTAGCTAGCTATGGCTACACCTTC

v_call: TRBV9
clone_size: many
j_call: TRBJ2-2
d_call: TRBD1
cdr3_length: 18
cdr3_aa: CASSVPGTGARNTGELFF
cdr3_nt: TGTGCCAGCAGCGTACCCGGGACAGGGGCGCGAAACACCGGGGAGCTGTTTTTT

v_call: TRBV6-8
clone_size: medium-sized
j_call: TRBJ2-1
d_call: TRBD1
cdr3_length: 14
cdr3_aa: CASSWTGVTDEQFF
cdr3_nt: TGTGCCAGCAGTTGGACAGGGGTTACGGATGAGCAGTTCTTC

v_call: TRBV11-3
clone_size: few
j_call: TRBJ1-1
d_call: .
cdr3_length: 14
cdr3_aa: CASSLQARRTEAFF
cdr3_nt: TGTGCCAGCAGCTTACAGGCAAGGCGCACTGAAGCTTTCTTT

v_call: TRBV11-3
clone_size: many
j_call: TRBJ2-4
d_call: .
cdr3_length: 15
cdr3_aa: CASSLTGPLENIQYF
cdr3_nt: TGTGCCAGCAGCTTAACGGGCCCCCTCGAAAACATTCAGTACTTC

v_call: TRBV15
clone_size: once
j_call: TRBJ2-2
d_call: .
cdr3_length: 14
cdr3_aa: CATSTRVLTGELFF
cdr3_nt: TGTGCCACCAGCACCCGGGTCTTAACCGGGGAGCTGTTTTTT

v_call: TRBV6-8
clone_size: few
j_call: TRBJ2-7
d_call: .
cdr3_length: 16
cdr3_aa: CAISARGAGAANEQYF
cdr3_nt: TGTGCCATCAGTGCCAGGGGGGCGGGAGCCGCCAACGAGCAGTACTTC

v_call: TRBV5-1
clone_size: .
j_call: TRBJ2-7
d_call: .
cdr3_length: 15
cdr3_aa: CASSPDRGSGYEQYF
cdr3_nt: TGCGCCAGCAGCCCGGATCGCGGCAGCGGGTACGAGCAGTACTTC

v_call: TRBV18
clone_size: .
j_call: TRBJ2-7
d_call: .
cdr3_length: 13
cdr3_aa: CASSPLGVHEQYF
cdr3_nt: TGTGCCAGCTCACCACTAGGGGTCCACGAGCAGTACTTC

v_call: TRBV9
clone_size: few
j_call: TRBJ2-3
d_call: TRBD2
cdr3_length: 16
cdr3_aa: CASSVATGSGADTQYF
cdr3_nt: TGTGCCAGCAGCGTAGCTACGGGTAGCGGGGCAGATACGCAGTATTTT

v_call: TRBV14
clone_size: .
j_call: TRBJ2-1
d_call: TRBD2
cdr3_length: 13
cdr3_aa: CASTLALAGEQFF
cdr3_nt: TGTGCCAGCACCCTAGCGTTAGCGGGTGAGCAGTTCTTC

v_call: TRBV18
clone_size: few
j_call: TRBJ1-3
d_call: .
cdr3_length: 12
cdr3_aa: CASSPRGNTIYF
cdr3_nt: TGTGCCAGCTCCCCCAGAGGAAACACCATATATTTT

v_call: TRBV19
clone_size: .
j_call: TRBJ2-7
d_call: TRBD2
cdr3_length: 15
cdr3_aa: CASSIRLAGTYEQYF
cdr3_nt: TGTGCCAGTAGTATAAGACTAGCGGGTACCTACGAGCAGTACTTC

v_call: TRBV18
clone_size: .
j_call: TRBJ2-3
d_call: .
cdr3_length: 14
cdr3_aa: CASSLGGQVDTQYF
cdr3_nt: TGTGCCAGCTCGCTCGGGGGGCAAGTAGATACGCAGTATTTT

v_call: TRBV6-8
clone_size: .
j_call: TRBJ1-2
d_call: .
cdr3_length: 15
cdr3_aa: CASSYDEMSNYGYTF
cdr3_nt: TGTGCCAGCAGTTACGACGAGATGTCTAACTATGGCTACACCTTC

v_call: TRBV11-3
clone_size: .
j_call: TRBJ2-2
d_call: TRBD1
cdr3_length: 15
cdr3_aa: CASSFYRGGNGELFF
cdr3_nt: TGTGCCAGCAGTTTTTACAGGGGTGGGAACGGGGAGCTGTTTTTT

v_call: TRBV19
clone_size: few
j_call: TRBJ1-2
d_call: .
cdr3_length: 13
cdr3_aa: CASSPDGSYGYTF
cdr3_nt: TGTGCCAGTAGCCCGGACGGATCGTATGGCTACACCTTC

v_call: TRBV4-1
clone_size: medium-sized
j_call: TRBJ2-2
d_call: TRBD1
cdr3_length: 16
cdr3_aa: CASSQDQTGLTGELFF
cdr3_nt: TGCGCCAGCAGCCAAGATCAGACAGGGCTCACCGGGGAGCTGTTTTTT

v_call: TRBV6-8
clone_size: .
j_call: TRBJ1-4
d_call: .
cdr3_length: 13
cdr3_aa: CASSYLNQEKLFF
cdr3_nt: TGTGCCAGCAGTTACCTGAACCAGGAAAAACTGTTTTTT

v_call: TRBV5-1
clone_size: .
j_call: TRBJ2-7
d_call: .
cdr3_length: 14
cdr3_aa: CASSLSGSTYEQYF
cdr3_nt: TGCGCCAGCAGCTTGTCGGGTAGCACCTACGAGCAGTACTTC

v_call: TRBV28
clone_size: .
j_call: TRBJ1-5
d_call: .
cdr3_length: 14
cdr3_aa: CASSLGSVNQPQHF
cdr3_nt: TGTGCCAGCAGTTTGGGCAGCGTCAATCAGCCCCAGCATTTT

v_call: TRBV7-1
clone_size: few
j_call: TRBJ2-5
d_call: .
cdr3_length: 13
cdr3_aa: CASSFSTAETQYF
cdr3_nt: TGTGCCAGCAGCTTCTCGACAGCGGAGACCCAGTACTTC

v_call: TRBV10-3
clone_size: few
j_call: TRBJ1-1
d_call: .
cdr3_length: 13
cdr3_aa: CAIRAGTNTEAFF
cdr3_nt: TGTGCCATCAGGGCAGGGACGAACACTGAAGCTTTCTTT

v_call: TRBV6-8
clone_size: medium-sized
j_call: TRBJ1-1
d_call: .
cdr3_length: 16
cdr3_aa: CASSYSFDRSAPEAFF
cdr3_nt: TGTGCCAGCAGTTACTCGTTCGACAGGTCGGCCCCTGAAGCTTTCTTT

v_call: TRBV11-3
clone_size: .
j_call: TRBJ2-7
d_call: .
cdr3_length: 17
cdr3_aa: CASSTSTGQGGLREQYF
cdr3_nt: TGTGCCAGCAGCACCAGCACAGGGCAGGGGGGCTTAAGGGAGCAGTACTTC

v_call: TRBV18
clone_size: .
j_call: TRBJ2-2
d_call: .
cdr3_length: 13
cdr3_aa: CASSPLYTGELFF
cdr3_nt: TGTGCCAGCTCACCACTTTACACCGGGGAGCTGTTTTTT

v_call: TRBV6-7
clone_size: .
j_call: TRBJ1-2
d_call: TRBD1
cdr3_length: 13
cdr3_aa: CASRPRDRDGYTF
cdr3_nt: TGTGCCAGCAGACCACGCGACAGGGACGGCTACACCTTC

v_call: TRBV11-3
clone_size: few
j_call: TRBJ2-1
d_call: TRBD2
cdr3_length: 16
cdr3_aa: CASSSPGLAGKNEQFF
cdr3_nt: TGTGCCAGCAGCTCTCCGGGACTAGCGGGGAAGAATGAGCAGTTCTTC

v_call: TRBV9
clone_size: .
j_call: TRBJ2-3
d_call: .
cdr3_length: 15
cdr3_aa: CASSVEAQGTDTQYF
cdr3_nt: TGTGCCAGCAGCGTTGAGGCGCAAGGCACAGATACGCAGTATTTT

v_call: TRBV5-1
clone_size: .
j_call: TRBJ2-2
d_call: TRBD1
cdr3_length: 16
cdr3_aa: CASSLGGTANTGELFF
cdr3_nt: TGCGCCAGCAGCTTGGGAGGGACAGCTAACACCGGGGAGCTGTTTTTT

v_call: TRBV11-3
clone_size: .
j_call: TRBJ2-3
d_call: TRBD2
cdr3_length: 16
cdr3_aa: CASSSTSGGLGDTQYF
cdr3_nt: TGTGCCAGCAGCTCGACTAGCGGCGGGCTGGGCGATACGCAGTATTTT

v_call: TRBV11-3
clone_size: few
j_call: TRBJ2-2
d_call: TRBD1
cdr3_length: 15
cdr3_aa: CASSLMVGTAGELFF
cdr3_nt: TGTGCCAGCAGCTTAATGGTCGGGACAGCCGGGGAGCTGTTTTTT

v_call: TRBV29-1
clone_size: .
j_call: TRBJ2-5
d_call: TRBD1
cdr3_length: 13
cdr3_aa: CSVAPRGQETQYF
cdr3_nt: TGCAGCGTTGCCCCCAGGGGGCAAGAGACCCAGTACTTC

v_call: TRBV11-3
clone_size: few
j_call: TRBJ1-1
d_call: .
cdr3_length: 16
cdr3_aa: CASSLVAIRMNTEAFF
cdr3_nt: TGTGCCAGCAGCTTAGTTGCTATCCGGATGAACACTGAAGCTTTCTTT

v_call: TRBV6-8
clone_size: few
j_call: TRBJ2-7
d_call: TRBD2
cdr3_length: 15
cdr3_aa: CASRVAGVPSYEQYF
cdr3_nt: TGTGCCAGCAGAGTGGCGGGAGTCCCCTCCTACGAGCAGTACTTC

v_call: TRBV19
clone_size: medium-sized
j_call: TRBJ1-1
d_call: TRBD1
cdr3_length: 15
cdr3_aa: CASKETGVPQAEAFF
cdr3_nt: TGTGCCAGTAAAGAGACAGGGGTTCCTCAGGCTGAAGCTTTCTTT

v_call: TRBV29-1
clone_size: .
j_call: TRBJ2-1
d_call: TRBD2
cdr3_length: 15
cdr3_aa: CSVRTGTSGGVPQFF
cdr3_nt: TGCAGCGTTCGGACCGGGACTAGCGGGGGGGTTCCGCAGTTCTTC

v_call: TRBV6-8
clone_size: .
j_call: TRBJ2-1
d_call: TRBD1
cdr3_length: 12
cdr3_aa: CASSYRGHEQFF
cdr3_nt: TGTGCCAGCAGTTACAGGGGGCATGAGCAGTTCTTC

v_call: TRBV19
clone_size: .
j_call: TRBJ2-1
d_call: TRBD2
cdr3_length: 16
cdr3_aa: CASSIRGGLSYNEQFF
cdr3_nt: TGTGCCAGTAGTATCCGGGGGGGGCTCTCCTACAATGAGCAGTTCTTC

v_call: TRBV7-5
clone_size: .
j_call: TRBJ2-1
d_call: .
cdr3_length: 15
cdr3_aa: CASSLFAGQGNEQFF
cdr3_nt: TGTGCCAGCAGCTTATTTGCCGGGCAAGGGAATGAGCAGTTCTTC

v_call: TRBV5-1
clone_size: .
j_call: TRBJ1-1
d_call: TRBD1
cdr3_length: 14
cdr3_aa: CASSPLDRGTEAFF
cdr3_nt: TGCGCCAGCAGCCCCTTGGACAGGGGCACTGAAGCTTTCTTT

v_call: TRBV6-8
clone_size: few
j_call: TRBJ1-2
d_call: TRBD1
cdr3_length: 12
cdr3_aa: CAISGTGGGYTF
cdr3_nt: TGTGCCATCAGTGGGACAGGGGGCGGCTACACCTTC

v_call: TRBV9
clone_size: large
j_call: TRBJ2-7
d_call: .
cdr3_length: 13
cdr3_aa: CASSVAEHYEQYF
cdr3_nt: TGTGCCAGCAGCGTAGCCGAACACTACGAGCAGTACTTC

v_call: TRBV28
clone_size: few
j_call: TRBJ1-1
d_call: .
cdr3_length: 14
cdr3_aa: CASSPPQRGTEAFF
cdr3_nt: TGTGCCAGCAGTCCCCCCCAGCGGGGCACTGAAGCTTTCTTT

v_call: TRBV6-8
clone_size: .
j_call: TRBJ2-3
d_call: .
cdr3_length: 12
cdr3_aa: CASSRGTDTQYF
cdr3_nt: TGTGCCAGCAGCAGGGGCACAGATACGCAGTATTTT